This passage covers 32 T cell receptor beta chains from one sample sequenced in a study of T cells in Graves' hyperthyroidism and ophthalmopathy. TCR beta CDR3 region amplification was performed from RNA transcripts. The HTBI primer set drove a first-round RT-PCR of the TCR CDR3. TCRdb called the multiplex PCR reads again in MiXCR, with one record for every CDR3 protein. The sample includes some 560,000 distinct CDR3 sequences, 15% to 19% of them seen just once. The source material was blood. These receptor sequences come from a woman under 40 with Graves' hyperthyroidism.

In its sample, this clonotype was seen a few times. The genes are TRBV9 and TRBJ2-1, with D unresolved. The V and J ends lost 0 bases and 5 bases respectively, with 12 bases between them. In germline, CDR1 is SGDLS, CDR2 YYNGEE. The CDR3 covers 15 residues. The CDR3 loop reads CASSVEGWSDNEQFF. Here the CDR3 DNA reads TGTGCCAGCAGCGTAGAGGGTTGGAGCGACAATGAGCAGTTCTTC.

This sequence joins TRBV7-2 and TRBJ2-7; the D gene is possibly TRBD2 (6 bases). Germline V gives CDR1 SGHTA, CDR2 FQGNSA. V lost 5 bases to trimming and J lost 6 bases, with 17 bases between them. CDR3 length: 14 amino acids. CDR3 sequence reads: CASSPHRDFLEQYF. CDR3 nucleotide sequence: TGTGCCAGCAGCCCGCACCGGGACTTTCTCGAGCAGTACTTC.

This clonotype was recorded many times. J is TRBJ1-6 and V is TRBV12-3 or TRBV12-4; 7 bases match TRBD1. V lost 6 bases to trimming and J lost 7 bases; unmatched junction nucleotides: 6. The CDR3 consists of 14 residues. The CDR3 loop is CASSLRDRNSPLHF. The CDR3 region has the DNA TGTGCCAGCAGCCTAAGGGACAGAAATTCACCCCTCCACTTT.

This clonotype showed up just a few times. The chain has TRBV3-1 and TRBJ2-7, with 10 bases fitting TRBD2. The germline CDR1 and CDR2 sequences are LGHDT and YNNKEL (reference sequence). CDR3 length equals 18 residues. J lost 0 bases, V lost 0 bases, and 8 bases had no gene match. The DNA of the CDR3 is TGTGCCAGCAGCCAAGATTTGGGGGCTAGCGGGAGCTCCTACGAGCAGTACTTC. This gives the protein CASSQDLGASGSSYEQYF.

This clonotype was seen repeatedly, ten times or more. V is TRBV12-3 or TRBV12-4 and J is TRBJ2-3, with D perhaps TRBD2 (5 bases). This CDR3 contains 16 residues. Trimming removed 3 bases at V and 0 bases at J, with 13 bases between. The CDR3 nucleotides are TGTGCCAGCAGTTTTCCGACTACCGCTAGCACAGATACGCAGTATTTT. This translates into CASSFPTTASTDTQYF.

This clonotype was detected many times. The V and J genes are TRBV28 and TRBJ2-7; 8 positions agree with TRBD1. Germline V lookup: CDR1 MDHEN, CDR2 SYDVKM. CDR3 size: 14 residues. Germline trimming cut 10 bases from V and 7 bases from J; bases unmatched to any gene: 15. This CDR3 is CATQEAGGVREQYF. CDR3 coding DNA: TGTGCCACCCAGGAAGCAGGGGGCGTTCGGGAGCAGTACTTC.

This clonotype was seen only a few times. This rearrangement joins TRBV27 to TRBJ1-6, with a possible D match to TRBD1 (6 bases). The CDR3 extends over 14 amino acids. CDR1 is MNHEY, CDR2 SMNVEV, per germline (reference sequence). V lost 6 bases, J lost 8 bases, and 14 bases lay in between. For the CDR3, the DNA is TGTGCCAGCAGGGGGGACACCTTGGATTCACCCCTCCACTTT. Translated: CASRGDTLDSPLHF.

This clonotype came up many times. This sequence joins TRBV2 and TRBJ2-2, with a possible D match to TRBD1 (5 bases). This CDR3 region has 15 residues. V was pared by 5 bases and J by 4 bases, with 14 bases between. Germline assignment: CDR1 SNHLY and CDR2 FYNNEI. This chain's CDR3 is CASSFPGLGTGELFF. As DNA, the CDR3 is TGTGCCAGCAGTTTCCCAGGGTTGGGCACCGGGGAGCTGTTTTTT.

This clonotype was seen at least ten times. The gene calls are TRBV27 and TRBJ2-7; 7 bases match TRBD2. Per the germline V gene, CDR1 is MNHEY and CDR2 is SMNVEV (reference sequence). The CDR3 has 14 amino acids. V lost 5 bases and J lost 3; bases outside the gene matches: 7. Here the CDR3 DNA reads TGTGCCAGCAGTGCCGGGGGGATATACTACGAGCAGTACTTC. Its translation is CASSAGGIYYEQYF.

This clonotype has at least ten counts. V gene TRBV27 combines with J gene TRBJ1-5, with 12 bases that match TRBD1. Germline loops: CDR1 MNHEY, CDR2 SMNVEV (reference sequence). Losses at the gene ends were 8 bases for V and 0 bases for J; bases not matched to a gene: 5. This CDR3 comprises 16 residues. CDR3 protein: CASRDRGPYSNQPQHF. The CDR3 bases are TGTGCCAGCCGGGACAGGGGGCCGTATAGCAATCAGCCCCAGCATTTT.

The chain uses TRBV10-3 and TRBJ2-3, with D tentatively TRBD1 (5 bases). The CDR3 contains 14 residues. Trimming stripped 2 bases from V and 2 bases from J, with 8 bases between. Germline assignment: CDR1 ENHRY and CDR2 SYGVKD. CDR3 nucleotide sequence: TGTGCCATCAGTGAGAGGGGATTCACAGATACGCAGTATTTT. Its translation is CAISERGFTDTQYF.

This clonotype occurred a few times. CDR3 DNA sequence: TGTGCCAGCAAAGGGGGGATAGCCAAAAACATTCAGTACTTC. Its translation: CASKGGIAKNIQYF. The rearrangement joins TRBV7-2 to TRBJ2-4; tentatively, D is TRBD1 or TRBD2 (6 bases each). Germline-derived CDR1 and CDR2 are SGHTA and FQGNSA. The CDR3 spans 14 residues. V shed 7 bases and J shed 0 bases, with 10 bases lying between them.

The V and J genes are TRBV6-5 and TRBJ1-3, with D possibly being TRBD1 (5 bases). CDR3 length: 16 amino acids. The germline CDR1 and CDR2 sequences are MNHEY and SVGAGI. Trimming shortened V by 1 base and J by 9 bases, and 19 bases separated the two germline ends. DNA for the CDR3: TGTGCCAGCAGTTACTTAAATCTCCCGGGGGAAGGCACCATATATTTT. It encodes CASSYLNLPGEGTIYF.

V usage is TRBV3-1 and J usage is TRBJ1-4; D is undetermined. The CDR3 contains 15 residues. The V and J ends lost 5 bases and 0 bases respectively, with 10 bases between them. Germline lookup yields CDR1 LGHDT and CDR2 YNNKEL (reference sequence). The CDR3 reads CASSSSRATNEKLFF. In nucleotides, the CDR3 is TGTGCCAGCAGCTCCAGTCGGGCAACTAATGAAAAACTGTTTTTT.

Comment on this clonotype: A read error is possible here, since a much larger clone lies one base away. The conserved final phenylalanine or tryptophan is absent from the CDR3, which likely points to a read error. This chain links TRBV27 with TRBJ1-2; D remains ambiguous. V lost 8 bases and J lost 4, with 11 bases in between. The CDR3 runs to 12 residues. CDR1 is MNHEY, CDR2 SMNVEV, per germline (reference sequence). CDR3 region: CASGDFGYGYTL. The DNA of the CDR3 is TGTGCCAGCGGAGATTTCGGCTATGGCTACACCCTC.

This CDR3 is CASRASTSYEQYF. CDR3 bases: TGTGCCAGCAGGGCTAGCACCTCCTACGAGCAGTACTTC. The rearrangement links TRBV25-1 to TRBJ2-7, with TRBD2 as a possible D gene (5 bases). V was shortened by 6 bases and J by 0 bases, with 9 bases between the two germline ends. Germline CDR1 and CDR2: MGHDK and SYGVNS. The CDR3 totals 13 residues.

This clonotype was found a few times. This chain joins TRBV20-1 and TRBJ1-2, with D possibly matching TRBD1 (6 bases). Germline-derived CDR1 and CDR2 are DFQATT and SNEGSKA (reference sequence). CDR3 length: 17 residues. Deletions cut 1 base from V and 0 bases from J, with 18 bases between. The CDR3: CSARVGGRGGSNYGYTF. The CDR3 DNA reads TGCAGTGCTAGAGTAGGTGGCAGGGGCGGATCTAACTATGGCTACACCTTC.

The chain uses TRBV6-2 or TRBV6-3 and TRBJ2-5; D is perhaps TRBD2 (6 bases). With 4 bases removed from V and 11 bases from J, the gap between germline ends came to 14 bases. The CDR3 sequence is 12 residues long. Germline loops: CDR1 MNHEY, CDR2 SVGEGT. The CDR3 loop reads CASSWGGEVQYF. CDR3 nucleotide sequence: TGTGCCAGCAGTTGGGGCGGGGAGGTACAGTACTTC.

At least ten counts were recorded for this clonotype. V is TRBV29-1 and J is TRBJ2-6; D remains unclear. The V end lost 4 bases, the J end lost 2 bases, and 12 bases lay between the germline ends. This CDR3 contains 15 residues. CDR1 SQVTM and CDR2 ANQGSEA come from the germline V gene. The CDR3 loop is CSVGSEVAGANVLTF. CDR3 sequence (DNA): TGCAGCGTTGGGTCGGAAGTTGCTGGGGCCAACGTCCTGACTTTC.

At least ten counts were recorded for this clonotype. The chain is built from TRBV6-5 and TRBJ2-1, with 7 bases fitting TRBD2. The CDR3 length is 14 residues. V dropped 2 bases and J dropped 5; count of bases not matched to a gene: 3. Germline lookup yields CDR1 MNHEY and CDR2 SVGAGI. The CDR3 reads CASSYSGEDNEQFF. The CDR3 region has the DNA TGTGCCAGCAGTTACAGCGGGGAGGACAATGAGCAGTTCTTC.

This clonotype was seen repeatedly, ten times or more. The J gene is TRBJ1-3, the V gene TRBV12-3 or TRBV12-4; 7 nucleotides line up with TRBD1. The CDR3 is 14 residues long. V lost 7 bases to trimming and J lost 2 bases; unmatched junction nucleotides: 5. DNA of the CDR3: TGTGCCAGCACCCGCGGGACAGCTGGAAACACCATATATTTT. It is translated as CASTRGTAGNTIYF.

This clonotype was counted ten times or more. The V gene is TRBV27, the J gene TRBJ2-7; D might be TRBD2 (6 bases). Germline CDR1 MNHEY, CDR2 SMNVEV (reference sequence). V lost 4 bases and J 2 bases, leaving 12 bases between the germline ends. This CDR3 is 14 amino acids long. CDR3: CASSSVGGTYEQYF. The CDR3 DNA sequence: TGTGCCAGCAGTTCCGTGGGCGGGACCTACGAGCAGTACTTC.

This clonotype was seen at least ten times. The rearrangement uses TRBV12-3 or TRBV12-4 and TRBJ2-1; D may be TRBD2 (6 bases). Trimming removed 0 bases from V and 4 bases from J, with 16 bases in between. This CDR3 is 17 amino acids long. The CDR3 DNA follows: TGTGCCAGCAGTTTAGCGCCGAGGGGAGGCGTATACAATGAGCAGTTCTTC. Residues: CASSLAPRGGVYNEQFF.

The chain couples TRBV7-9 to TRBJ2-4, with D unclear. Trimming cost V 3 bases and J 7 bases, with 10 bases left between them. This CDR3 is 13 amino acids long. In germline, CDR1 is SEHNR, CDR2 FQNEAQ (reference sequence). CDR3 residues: CASSFGGLNIQYF. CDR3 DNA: TGTGCCAGCAGCTTCGGTGGGTTGAACATTCAGTACTTC.

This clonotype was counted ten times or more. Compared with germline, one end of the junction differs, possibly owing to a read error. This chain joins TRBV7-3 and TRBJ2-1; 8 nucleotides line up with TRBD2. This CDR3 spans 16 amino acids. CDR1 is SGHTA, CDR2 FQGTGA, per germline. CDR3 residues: CASSLTAASGYSEQFF. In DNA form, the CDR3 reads TGTGCCAGCAGCTTAACAGCGGCTAGCGGGTACAGTGAGCAGTTCTTC. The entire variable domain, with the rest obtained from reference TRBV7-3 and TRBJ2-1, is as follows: GAGVSQTPSNKVTEKGKYVELRCDPISGHTALYWYRQSLGQGPEFLIYFQGTGAADDSGLPNDRFFAVRPEGSVSTLKIQRTERGDSAVYLCASSLTAASGYSEQFFGPGTRLTVL.

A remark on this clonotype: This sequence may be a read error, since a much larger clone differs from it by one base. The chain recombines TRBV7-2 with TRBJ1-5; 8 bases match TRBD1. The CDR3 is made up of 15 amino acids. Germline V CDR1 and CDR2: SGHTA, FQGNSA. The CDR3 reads CASSFYRGLNRPQHF. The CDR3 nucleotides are TGTGCCAGCAGCTTCTACAGGGGGTTGAATCGGCCCCAGCATTTT.

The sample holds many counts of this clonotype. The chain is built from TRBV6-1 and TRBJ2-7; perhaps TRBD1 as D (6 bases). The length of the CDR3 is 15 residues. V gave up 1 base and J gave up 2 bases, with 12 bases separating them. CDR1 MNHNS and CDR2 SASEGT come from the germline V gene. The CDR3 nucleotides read TGTGCCAGCAGTGAAGGCCGGACAGCTACCTACGAGCAGTACTTC. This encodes CASSEGRTATYEQYF.

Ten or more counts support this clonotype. CDR3 DNA: TGCGCCAGCAGCCAAGAGGGGGCTGAGACCCAGTACTTC. This codes for CASSQEGAETQYF. The rearrangement links TRBV4-1 to TRBJ2-5; D might be TRBD1 (6 bases). The germline V and J ends were trimmed by 0 bases and 5 bases, with 7 bases remaining between them. The germline CDR1 and CDR2 sequences are MGHRA and YSYEKL. This CDR3 has 13 amino acids.

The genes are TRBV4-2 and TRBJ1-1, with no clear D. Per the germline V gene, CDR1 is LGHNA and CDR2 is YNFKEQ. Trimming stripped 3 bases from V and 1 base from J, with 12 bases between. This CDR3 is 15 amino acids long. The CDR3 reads CASSHQDGRNTEAFF. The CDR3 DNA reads TGTGCCAGCAGCCACCAGGATGGGAGGAACACTGAAGCTTTCTTT.

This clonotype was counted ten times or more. For the CDR3, the DNA is TGCAGTGCGCGGGGGGCGGCAGATACGCAGTATTTT. The encoded protein is CSARGAADTQYF. The chain combines TRBV20-1 with TRBJ2-3; the match to TRBD2 covers 8 bases. This CDR3 region has 12 residues. The V and J ends lost 6 bases and 4 bases, in that order; junction bases with no gene match: 3. Looked up from germline, CDR1 is DFQATT and CDR2 is SNEGSKA (reference sequence).

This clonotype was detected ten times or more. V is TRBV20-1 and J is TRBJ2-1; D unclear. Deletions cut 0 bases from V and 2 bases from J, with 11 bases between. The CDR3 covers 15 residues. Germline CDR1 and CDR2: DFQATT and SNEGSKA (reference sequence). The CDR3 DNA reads TGCAGTGCTAGAGATTTGGGATCCCCCTACAATGAGCAGTTCTTC. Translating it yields CSARDLGSPYNEQFF.

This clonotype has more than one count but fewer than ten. CDR3 amino acids: CASSYGGGGAGNTIYF. CDR3 DNA: TGCGCCAGCAGCTATGGAGGTGGCGGGGCTGGAAACACCATATATTTT. The chain carries TRBV5-1 and TRBJ1-3; no reliable D call. Per germline, CDR1 SGHRS and CDR2 YFSETQ. The CDR3 covers 16 residues. V shed 3 bases and J shed 2 bases, with 15 bases lying between them.